Listed below are T cell receptor beta chains from one sample, sequenced in a study of control samples from healthy donors and cancer patients. Clones were sequenced by immunoSEQ multiplex PCR, and TCRdb holds only the in-frame ones, with some missing. This sample yields 130,000 to 150,000 clones, of which 75% to 95% are seen a single time; approximately 3.2% belongs to the top ten. Sequenced material: blood. The receptor source for this set is a young man in good health. The CDR3 runs from the conserved cysteine through the conserved F or W. The D gene is left open where the match is weak. The size of a clone is reported for some rows only, either as once, few or many, or as a class for expanded clones.

clone_size j_call cdr3_length v_call d_call cdr3_aa cdr3_nt
. TRBJ2-7 11 TRBV10-3 TRBD1 CAAGQGEEQYF TGTGCCGCAGGACAGGGGGAAGAGCAGTACTTC
once TRBJ2-3 15 TRBV5-1 . CASSLRGASTDTQYF TGCGCCAGCAGCTTGCGAGGGGCCAGCACAGATACGCAGTATTTT
. TRBJ2-7 13 TRBV7-3 . CASSLGGFDEQYF TGTGCCAGCAGCTTAGGCGGTTTTGACGAGCAGTACTTC
. TRBJ2-6 15 TRBV7-9 TRBD1 CASSRDRDGANVLTF TGTGCCAGCAGCCGGGACAGGGATGGGGCCAACGTCCTGACTTTC
. TRBJ2-1 16 TRBV7-3 TRBD1 CASSPTGTGAFNEQFF TGTGCCAGCAGTCCAACCGGGACAGGGGCGTTCAATGAGCAGTTCTTC
few TRBJ2-7 11 TRBV11-2 . CASSSPVEQYF TGTGCCAGCAGCTCACCTGTCGAGCAGTACTTC
. TRBJ2-1 14 TRBV7-9 . CASSLVIAHNEQFF TGTGCCAGCAGCTTAGTGATAGCGCACAATGAGCAGTTCTTC
. TRBJ1-3 15 TRBV11-2 . CASSSTWISGNTIYF TGTGCCAGCAGCTCGACGTGGATCTCTGGAAACACCATATATTTT
. TRBJ1-3 13 TRBV11-2 . CASSSDGGNTIYF TGTGCCAGCAGTTCGGACGGCGGAAACACCATATATTTT
. TRBJ2-7 19 TRBV23-1 TRBD1 CASSQSVGQGAQSAYEQYF TGCGCCAGCAGTCAATCTGTCGGACAGGGGGCGCAAAGTGCCTACGAGCAGTACTTC
. TRBJ2-5 12 TRBV5-1 . CASSLGVETQYF TGCGCCAGCAGCTTGGGAGTGGAGACCCAGTACTTC
. TRBJ2-6 14 TRBV6-5 . CASTGPSGANVLTF TGTGCCAGCACAGGACCCTCTGGGGCCAACGTCCTGACTTTC
. TRBJ2-3 16 TRBV9 TRBD2 CASSEGLAGGLDTQYF TGTGCCAGCAGCGAGGGACTAGCGGGGGGGCTAGATACGCAGTATTTT
. TRBJ2-3 13 TRBV7-8 . CASSSDGGATQYF TGTGCCAGCAGCTCCGACGGGGGCGCAACGCAGTATTTT
once TRBJ1-1 15 TRBV7-9 . CASSPAGYGNTEAFF TGTGCCAGCAGCCCGGCGGGGTATGGGAACACTGAAGCTTTCTTT
. TRBJ1-3 18 TRBV28 TRBD1 CASSLSGTGYLSGNTIYF TGTGCCAGCAGTTTAAGCGGGACAGGGTACCTCTCTGGAAACACCATATATTTT
. TRBJ1-2 12 TRBV12-3/TRBV12-4 . CASSGTPYGYTF TGTGCCAGCAGCGGGACGCCCTATGGCTACACCTTC
. TRBJ2-7 15 TRBV6-5 . CASTEMTGANYEQYF TGTGCCAGCACCGAAATGACAGGCGCTAATTACGAGCAGTACTTC
once TRBJ2-3 11 TRBV7-3 . CASSLGGSQYF TGTGCCAGCAGCTTAGGGGGGTCGCAGTATTTT
. TRBJ1-6 15 TRBV7-9 . CASSPFSGGNSPLHF TGTGCCAGCAGCCCGTTCTCAGGAGGGAATTCACCCCTCCACTTT
. TRBJ2-1 19 TRBV3-1/TRBV3-2 TRBD2 CASSQDSLASGGVNNEQFF TGTGCCAGCAGCCAAGACTCTTTGGCTAGCGGGGGGGTCAACAATGAGCAGTTCTTC
. TRBJ2-7 15 TRBV5-1 . CASTFDSGNVYEQYF TGCGCCAGCACCTTCGACAGTGGAAATGTCTACGAGCAGTACTTC
. TRBJ1-1 13 TRBV6-1 . CASSEQGWEEAFF TGTGCCAGCAGTGAACAGGGGTGGGAAGAAGCTTTCTTT
. TRBJ2-4 14 TRBV6-6 TRBD1 CASSPGQGTNIQYF TGTGCCAGCAGCCCGGGACAGGGCACGAACATTCAGTACTTC
. TRBJ1-2 17 TRBV11-2 TRBD1 CASSRTGFPSNNYGYTF TGTGCCAGCAGCAGGACAGGGTTCCCCTCCAATAACTATGGCTACACCTTC
. TRBJ2-1 20 TRBV4-1 TRBD2 CASSQDTSGGAEIPYNEQFF TGCGCCAGCAGCCAAGATACAAGCGGGGGGGCCGAGATCCCCTACAATGAGCAGTTCTTC